A single sample gave rise to the 16 T cell receptor beta chains below, sequenced in a study of response to subunit inactivated influenza vaccine. TCRdb reanalysed the RT-PCR reads using MiXCR and keeps one entry per CDR3 protein. The table includes 500,000 to 700,000 distinct CDR3 sequences, approximately 22% detected once. These data also featured in a second study, about T cells expressing NK-cell markers. That investigation notes: The cDNA for TCR beta came from 5'RACE template switching with UMIs.

The sequencing used CD4+ T cells sorted from PBMCs, collected 11 to 12 days after vaccination. The receptors come from a man aged 50 or older who received an inactivated influenza vaccine.

The chain joins TRBV7-2 to TRBJ1-6; TRBD1 matches at 11 bases. The CDR3 is 15 residues long. V was pared by 1 base and J by 10 bases, with 3 bases of the junction left unmatched. Germline loops: CDR1 SGHTA, CDR2 FQGNSA. CDR3 loop: CASSLVGQGVSPLHF. CDR3 DNA sequence: TGTGCCAGCAGCTTAGTGGGACAGGGGGTATCACCCCTCCACTTT.

This clonotype was seen more than once but under ten times. The chain recombines TRBV27 with TRBJ2-7, with D possibly called TRBD1 or TRBD2 (6 bases each). Germline V gene lookup returns CDR1 MNHEY and CDR2 SMNVEV (reference sequence). The CDR3 is 16 amino acids. Trimming removed 3 bases from V and 6 bases from J, with 21 bases in between. CDR3 DNA: TGTGCCAGCAGTTTCGGGGGCATGCTAGCACTTGGCGAGCAGTACTTC. It is translated as CASSFGGMLALGEQYF.

V is TRBV4-3 and J is TRBJ1-1, with no clear D. Looked up from germline, CDR1 is LGHNA and CDR2 is YSLEER. Trimming removed 4 bases at V and 3 bases at J, with 9 bases between. The CDR3 runs 13 residues. The CDR3 is CASSLSIDTEAFF. In nucleotides, the CDR3 is TGCGCCAGCAGCCTCTCAATCGACACTGAAGCTTTCTTT.

The chain employs TRBV27 and TRBJ2-7; possible D gene TRBD2, 6 bases. Germline V lookup: CDR1 MNHEY, CDR2 SMNVEV (reference sequence). The CDR3 has 13 amino acids. The V gene lost 5 bases and the J gene lost 0 bases, with 8 bases spanning the gap. For the CDR3, the DNA is TGTGCCAGCAGTGGGGGGAGCTCCTACGAGCAGTACTTC. Translation gives CASSGGSSYEQYF.

This chain connects TRBV28 to TRBJ2-2; D could derive from TRBD1 or TRBD2 (6 bases each). Germline V gene sequence: CDR1 MDHEN, CDR2 SYDVKM. V was pared by 7 bases and J by 4 bases, with 13 bases between. The CDR3 consists of 14 residues. The CDR3 DNA is TGTGCCAGCATTGGGGGGCCGCGCACCGGGGAGCTGTTTTTT. Translation: CASIGGPRTGELFF.

This clonotype turned up a few times. This chain links TRBV4-3 with TRBJ1-1; D call uncertain. V lost 1 base, J lost 1 base, and 7 bases lay in between. CDR1 is LGHNA and CDR2 is YSLEER in the germline V gene. This CDR3 is built from 14 residues. The CDR3 DNA follows: TGCGCCAGCAGCCAAGTCGGCAGGAACACTGAAGCTTTCTTT. Amino acid sequence: CASSQVGRNTEAFF.

This chain links TRBV20-1 with TRBJ1-6, with 10 bases fitting TRBD1. Trimming at V came to 0 bases and at J to 7 bases, leaving 12 bases not matched to a gene. This CDR3 is built from 18 residues. Germline lookup yields CDR1 DFQATT and CDR2 SNEGSKA (reference sequence). CDR3 loop: CSARDGARRTGGNSPLHF. The CDR3 DNA reads as TGCAGTGCTAGAGATGGGGCCCGAAGGACAGGGGGGAATTCACCCCTCCACTTT.

This clonotype was counted a few times. This chain uses TRBV6-1 with TRBJ2-2, with D perhaps TRBD2 (6 bases). CDR3 length: 16 amino acids. Per the germline V gene, CDR1 is MNHNS and CDR2 is SASEGT. Deletions cut 6 bases from V and 2 bases from J, with 16 bases between. The CDR3 spells CASRPSRGFNTGELFF. The CDR3 bases are TGTGCCAGCAGACCGTCTCGGGGGTTTAACACCGGGGAGCTGTTTTTT.

In this sample, this clonotype turned up a few times. The V call is TRBV5-1, the J call TRBJ2-2, with a possible D match to TRBD1 (5 bases). Germline V gene data show CDR1 as SGHRS and CDR2 as YFSETQ. The CDR3 totals 15 residues. Between the trimmed V and J ends, which lost 2 bases and 3 bases, there was a span of 11 bases. CDR3 sequence (DNA): TGCGCCAGCAGCTTTTCCAGGGTCGACACCGGGGAGCTGTTTTTT. Amino acid sequence: CASSFSRVDTGELFF.

The CDR3 nucleotides read TGTGCCAGCAGTCCCTATAGCGGGAGAGGGACAGATACGCAGTATTTT. Its translation is CASSPYSGRGTDTQYF. The chain carries TRBV27 and TRBJ2-3, with TRBD2 matching 9 bases. Trimming took 5 bases from V and 3 from J; bases not matched to a gene: 9. This CDR3 comprises 16 residues. CDR1 is MNHEY, CDR2 SMNVEV, per germline (reference sequence).

This clonotype was seen once. The genes are TRBV28 and TRBJ2-1; 9 nucleotides align to TRBD2. The CDR3 has 19 amino acids. Trimming at V came to 2 bases and at J to 5 bases, leaving 16 bases not matched to a gene. Germline V gene data show CDR1 as MDHEN and CDR2 as SYDVKM. Here the CDR3 DNA reads TGTGCCAGCAGTTTAAGGCTTAATCTAGCGGGGTACCTTAACAATGAGCAGTTCTTC. This sequence encodes CASSLRLNLAGYLNNEQFF.

This clonotype came up a few times. The chain uses TRBV6-2 or TRBV6-3 and TRBJ2-1; 8 positions agree with TRBD1. J was trimmed by 4 bases and V by 2 bases; bases with no gene match: 7. The CDR3 totals 16 residues. Germline values: CDR1 MNHEY, CDR2 SVGEGT. This chain's CDR3 is CASSYLDRDPYNEQFF. For the CDR3, the DNA is TGTGCCAGCAGTTACCTGGACAGGGACCCTTACAATGAGCAGTTCTTC.

The gene calls are TRBV4-2 and TRBJ1-5; D ambiguous. Trimming took 0 bases from V and 4 from J, leaving 7 bases between them. From germline, CDR1 is LGHNA and CDR2 YNFKEQ. The CDR3 sequence is 14 residues long. CDR3 amino acids: CASSQEKANQPQHF. CDR3 DNA sequence: TGTGCCAGCAGCCAAGAGAAAGCGAATCAGCCCCAGCATTTT.

The chain is built from TRBV7-2 and TRBJ2-5, with D possibly TRBD2 on 6 matching bases. V lost 5 bases, J lost 3 bases, and 13 bases lay in between. The CDR3 length is 14 residues. In germline, CDR1 is SGHTA, CDR2 FQGNSA. The CDR3 nucleotides are TGTGCCAGCAGCCTTCAGGGAGGTAAAGAGACCCAGTACTTC. Amino acids: CASSLQGGKETQYF.

The chain carries TRBV7-2 and TRBJ1-1; D is unresolved. There are 13 residues in the CDR3. Germline V gene lookup returns CDR1 SGHTA and CDR2 FQGNSA. The germline V and J ends were trimmed by 1 base and 10 bases, with 13 bases remaining between them. CDR3 coding DNA: TGTGCCAGCAGCTTAGAGATATACTGGGGAGCTTTCTTT. Its protein product is CASSLEIYWGAFF.

The chain carries TRBV6-2 or TRBV6-3 and TRBJ1-1; the D is unclear. The V gene's germline CDR1 is MNHEY and CDR2 SVGEGT. The CDR3 runs to 11 residues. V lost 8 bases and J lost 5, with 9 bases in between. The CDR3: CASESGTEAFF. The CDR3 DNA follows: TGTGCCAGCGAAAGTGGTACTGAAGCTTTCTTT.